The rows below give T cell receptor beta chains drawn from one sample of a study of blood T cell repertoires in COVID-19. Sequencing used immunoSEQ multiplex PCR; TCRdb keeps in-frame clones, though not all of them. Here the sample spans some 130,000 clones, 60% to 80% being singletons. Sequenced: peripheral blood. The receptors were sampled from a man aged 60 to 69 who had recovered from COVID-19. Both conserved end residues are part of each CDR3. The D gene is left open where the match is weak. Clone size, where shown, is once, few, many, or a class for clones that have expanded.

-,TRBV6-5,once,CASSISRNAYEQYF
-,TRBV18,-,CASSPGRSSYEQYF
-,TRBV6-2/TRBV6-3,-,CASSRAGSLQETQYF
TRBD1,TRBV13,-,CASSRRQGGNEQFF
-,TRBV7-2,-,CASSSLGETQYF
TRBD2,TRBV19,-,CASIAGGPLEEQYF
TRBD2,TRBV3-1/TRBV3-2,-,CASSQEWETSGREFTDTQYF
-,TRBV19,few,CARGCTEAFF
-,TRBV11-3,-,CASSLVGSYTF
TRBD1,TRBV5-5,-,CASSTETGGNSPLHF
TRBD1,TRBV5-4,few,CASSLDRQGYGYTF
-,TRBV20-1,-,CSAILSYEQYF
-,TRBV2,-,CASSESYAQGANVLTF
TRBD1,TRBV24-1,-,CATSDLLQGDYTF
TRBD2,TRBV9,-,CASSVGLAVDTQYF